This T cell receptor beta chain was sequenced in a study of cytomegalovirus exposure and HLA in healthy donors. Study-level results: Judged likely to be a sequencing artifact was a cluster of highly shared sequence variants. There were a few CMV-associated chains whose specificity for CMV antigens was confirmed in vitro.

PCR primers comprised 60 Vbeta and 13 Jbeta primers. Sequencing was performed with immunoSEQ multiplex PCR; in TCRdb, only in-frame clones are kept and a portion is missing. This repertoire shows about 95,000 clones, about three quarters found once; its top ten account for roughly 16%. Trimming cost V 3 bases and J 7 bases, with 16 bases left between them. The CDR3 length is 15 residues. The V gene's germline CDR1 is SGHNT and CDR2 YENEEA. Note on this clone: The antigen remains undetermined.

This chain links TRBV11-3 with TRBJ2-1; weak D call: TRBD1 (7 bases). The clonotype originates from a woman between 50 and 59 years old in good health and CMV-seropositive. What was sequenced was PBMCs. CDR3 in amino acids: CASSFATGAGNEQFF. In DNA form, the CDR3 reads TGTGCCAGCAGCTTCGCAACAGGGGCGGGGAATGAGCAGTTCTTC.